Listed here is a single T cell receptor beta chain. This entry comes from a study of shared clonotypes between healthy human individuals. Donation came from healthy HIV-negative adults that had no recent acute infections or vaccinations. The authors split each subset's genomic DNA evenly across several immunoSEQ plates. Libraries were prepared by immunoSEQ multiplex PCR; TCRdb keeps only in-frame clonotypes and omits some of them. The sample includes 450,000 to 500,000 clones, approximately 78% of them seen just once. Per germline, CDR1 SGHAT and CDR2 FQNNGV. This CDR3 has 14 amino acids. With V trimmed by 1 base and J by 5 bases, 1 base remained unmatched.

The receptor was isolated from a woman between 40 and 55 years old in good health. Some clones in this sample may be carry-over from other donors' samples. The chain recombines TRBV11-2 with TRBJ2-7, with TRBD2 identical over 11 bases. Sequenced material: PBMCs. As DNA, the CDR3 is TGTGCCAGCAGCTTAGCTAGCGGGAGGCACGAGCAGTACTTC. Amino acids: CASSLASGRHEQYF. The whole variable domain, filled in from reference TRBV11-2 and TRBJ2-7, reads EAGVAQSPRYKIIEKRQSVAFWCNPISGHATLYWYQQILGQGPKLLIQFQNNGVVDDSQLPKDRFSAERLKGVDSTLKIQPAKLEDSAVYLCASSLASGRHEQYFGPGTRLTVT.